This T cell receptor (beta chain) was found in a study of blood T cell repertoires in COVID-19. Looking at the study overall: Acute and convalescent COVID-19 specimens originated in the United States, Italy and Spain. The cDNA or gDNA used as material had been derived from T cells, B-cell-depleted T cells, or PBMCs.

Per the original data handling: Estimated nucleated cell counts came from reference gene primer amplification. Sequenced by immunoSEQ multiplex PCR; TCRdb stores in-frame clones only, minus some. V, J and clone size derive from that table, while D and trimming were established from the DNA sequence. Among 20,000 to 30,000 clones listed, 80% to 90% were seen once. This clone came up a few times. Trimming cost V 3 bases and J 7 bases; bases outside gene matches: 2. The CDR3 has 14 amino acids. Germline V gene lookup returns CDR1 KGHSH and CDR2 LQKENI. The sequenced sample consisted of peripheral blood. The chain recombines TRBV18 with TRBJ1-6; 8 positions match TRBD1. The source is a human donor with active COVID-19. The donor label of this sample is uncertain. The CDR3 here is CASSPGTGNSPLHF. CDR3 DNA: TGTGCCAGCTCACCGGGGACAGGAAATTCACCCCTCCACTTT.